Following are 13 T cell receptor beta chains from one sample sequenced in a study of high-grade serous ovarian cancer treatment subgroups. Tumor samples were taken before definitive surgery or chemotherapy. Sequenced by immunoSEQ multiplex PCR; TCRdb stores in-frame clones only, minus some. The sample lists 6,000 to 7,000 clones, approximately 72% occurring once. Sequenced material: tumor tissue. These receptor sequences come from a human donor with high-grade serous ovarian cancer.

This clone appeared a single time. The chain is built from TRBV6-6 and TRBJ2-7; perhaps TRBD2 as D (7 bases). The germline CDR1 and CDR2 sequences are MNHNY and SVGAGI (reference sequence). Trimming left V 11 bases short and J 4 bases short, with 18 bases between. The CDR3 is made up of 13 amino acids. CDR3 residues: CAAWEGGHYEQYF. CDR3 DNA: TGTGCCGCATGGGAGGGGGGGCATTACGAGCAGTACTTC.

The chain has TRBV19 and TRBJ2-1; D possibly corresponds to TRBD1 (6 bases). Trimming cost V 3 bases and J 10 bases, with 34 bases left between them. The germline CDR1 and CDR2 sequences are LNHDA and SQIVND (reference sequence). The CDR3 is made up of 20 amino acids. Written as DNA, the CDR3 is TGTGCCAGTAGTATTACTGGAGACAGGTCAAAACTTAAGAAAAACTTAGAGCAGTTCTTC. It specifies CASSITGDRSKLKKNLEQFF.

The chain uses TRBV2 and TRBJ2-7, with D possibly matching TRBD2 (7 bases). The V and J ends lost 6 bases and 3 bases respectively, with 18 bases between them. This CDR3 is 15 amino acids long. CDR1 and CDR2 from the germline V gene are SNHLY and FYNNEI. The CDR3 is CASSFGGGGGYEQYF. CDR3 DNA: TGTGCCAGCAGCTTTGGAGGAGGGGGGGGCTACGAGCAGTACTTC.

The chain carries TRBV2 and TRBJ2-5; D possibly corresponds to TRBD1 (6 bases). TRBJ2-7 explains the end of the DNA better; the J call may be wrong. Germline assignment: CDR1 SNHLY and CDR2 FYNNEI. The CDR3 totals 15 residues. For the CDR3, the DNA is TGTGCCAGCAGTGGGGACACCAACCCCCCCTACGAGCAGTACTTC. It is translated as CASSGDTNPPYEQYF.

The rearrangement joins TRBV30 to TRBJ1-3; D is perhaps TRBD1 (5 bases). The CDR3 is 14 residues long. Germline V gene sequence: CDR1 GTSNPN, CDR2 SVGIG (reference sequence). Between the trimmed V and J ends, which lost 0 bases and 3 bases, there was a span of 9 bases. CDR3 bases: TGTGCCTGGAGTGTGGGGCAGGATGGAAACACCATATATTTT. Translating gives CAWSVGQDGNTIYF.

The CDR3 DNA follows: TGTGCCAGCAGTGTGACTAGCGGCCCAACAGGGGAGCAGTTCTTC. Encoded protein: CASSVTSGPTGEQFF. This chain links TRBV25-1 with TRBJ2-1; TRBD2 matches at 9 bases. Losses at the gene ends were 4 bases for V and 10 bases for J; bases not matched to a gene: 11. The CDR3 sequence is 15 residues long. Germline V CDR1 and CDR2: MGHDK, SYGVNS.

The genes are TRBV28 and TRBJ2-7; 7 nucleotides line up with TRBD1. Germline values: CDR1 MDHEN, CDR2 SYDVKM. The CDR3 runs 14 residues. Trimming removed 4 bases from V and 3 bases from J; junction bases left unmatched: 6. CDR3 region: CASSSQGSGYEQYF. The CDR3 DNA sequence: TGTGCCAGCAGTTCACAGGGGAGTGGCTACGAGCAGTACTTC.

This clone is deemed large. CDR3 sequence: CASSHLQTLAGGLDEQYF. The DNA for the CDR3 is TGTGCCAGCAGCCACCTGCAGACACTAGCGGGGGGCTTAGACGAGCAGTACTTC. The chain has TRBV14 and TRBJ2-7, with 12 positions matching TRBD2. V was clipped by 3 bases and J by 5 bases; unmatched bases: 14. This CDR3 is built from 18 residues. Per the germline V gene, CDR1 is SGHDN and CDR2 is FVKESK.

The chain uses TRBV9 and TRBJ1-2; D remains unclear. Germline V lookup: CDR1 SGDLS, CDR2 YYNGEE. The V end was cut by 2 bases, the J end by 4 bases, with 15 bases between. This CDR3 spans 15 amino acids. The CDR3 protein is CASSVDLSNFYGYTF. The CDR3 region has the DNA TGTGCCAGCAGCGTCGACCTTAGCAACTTCTATGGCTACACCTTC. Full variable domain (rest looked up from reference TRBV9 and TRBJ1-2): DSGVTQTPKHLITATGQRVTLRCSPRSGDLSVYWYQQSLDQGLQFLIQYYNGEERAKGNILERFSAQQFPDLHSELNLSSLELGDSALYFCASSVDLSNFYGYTFGSGTRLTVV.

The rearrangement joins TRBV7-9 to TRBJ1-4; 10 bases are a match to TRBD1. CDR1 is SEHNR, CDR2 FQNEAQ, per germline (reference sequence). CDR3 length: 14 amino acids. V lost 4 bases to trimming and J lost 7 bases; unmatched junction nucleotides: 3. CDR3 region: CASSSGQGFEKLFF. The CDR3 region has the DNA TGTGCCAGCAGCTCGGGACAGGGGTTTGAAAAACTGTTTTTT. The whole variable domain, filled in from reference TRBV7-9 and TRBJ1-4, reads DTGVSQNPRHKITKRGQNVTFRCDPISEHNRLYWYRQTLGQGPEFLTYFQNEAQLEKSRLLSDRFSAERPKGSFSTLEIQRTEQGDSAMYLCASSSGQGFEKLFFGSGTQLSVL.

This chain joins TRBV30 and TRBJ1-6, with D possibly being TRBD1 (6 bases). The germline V gene encodes CDR1 GTSNPN and CDR2 SVGIG (reference sequence). The CDR3 runs to 14 residues. V was pared by 4 bases and J by 8 bases, with 15 bases between. CDR3 in amino acids: CAWNKGVLDSPLHF. CDR3 sequence (DNA): TGTGCCTGGAACAAGGGGGTCCTAGATTCACCCCTCCACTTT.

The genes are TRBV19 and TRBJ1-6; possibly TRBD1 for D (5 bases). The CDR3 spans 16 residues. V lost 5 bases and J 3 bases, leaving 14 bases between the germline ends. The germline V gene encodes CDR1 LNHDA and CDR2 SQIVND (reference sequence). CDR3 nucleotides: TGTGCCAGTAGTCCCGGGGCGGCGAACTATAATTCACCCCTCCACTTT. It encodes CASSPGAANYNSPLHF.

This clone occurred once. This sequence joins TRBV27 and TRBJ2-5; tentatively, D is TRBD2 (6 bases). Germline V gene data show CDR1 as MNHEY and CDR2 as SMNVEV (reference sequence). Trimming pared 7 bases from V and 2 bases from J, leaving 17 bases between. The CDR3 covers 15 residues. CDR3 sequence: CASTPIGTYQETQYF. The CDR3 nucleotides read TGTGCCAGCACCCCCATCGGGACTTATCAAGAGACCCAGTACTTC.